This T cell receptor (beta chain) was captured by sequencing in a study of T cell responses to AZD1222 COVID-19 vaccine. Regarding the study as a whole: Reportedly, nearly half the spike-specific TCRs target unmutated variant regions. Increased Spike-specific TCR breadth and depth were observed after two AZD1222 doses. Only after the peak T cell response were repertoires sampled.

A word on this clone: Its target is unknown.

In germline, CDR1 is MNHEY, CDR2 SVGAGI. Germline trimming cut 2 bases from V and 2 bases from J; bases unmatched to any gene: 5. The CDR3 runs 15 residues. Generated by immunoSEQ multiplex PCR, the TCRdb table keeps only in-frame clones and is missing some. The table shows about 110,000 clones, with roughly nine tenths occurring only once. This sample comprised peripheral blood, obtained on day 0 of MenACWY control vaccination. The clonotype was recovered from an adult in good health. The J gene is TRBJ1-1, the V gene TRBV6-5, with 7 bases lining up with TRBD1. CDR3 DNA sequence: TGTGCCAGCAGTTACCAAACAGGGGATAACACTGAAGCTTTCTTT. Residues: CASSYQTGDNTEAFF.